This TCR beta chain was found in a study of CD8+CD57+ T cells in acquired aplastic anemia (dated by TCRdb to between 2018 and 2020). Turning to the overall study: A mean of 3.2 ug of DNA, ranging from roughly 0.2 to 27.4 ug, was extracted from sorted CD4+ and CD8+ cells. A CD8+CD57+ expansion meant a frequency higher than the mean frequency seen in healthy subjects. The research as a whole found: No significant difference in CD8+ Simpson's diversity was found between patients and healthy controls (P=0.060). Roughly 29 CD8+ CDR3 sequences were shared between patients and controls but appeared highly expressed in patients and within their immunodominant clones.

To note about this clonotype: Its antigen is currently not known. The sample holds no much larger clone one base away, and base qualities are not on file.

Profiling of TCR beta VDJ combinations and CDR3 sequences used genomic DNA as the template. TCR repertoire sequencing was run on an Illumina HiSeq 2000. From the authors' description of their analysis: TRBV/TRBJ rearrangement plots, CDR3 size and DJ length profiles, and Simpson's diversity index were used to evaluate the repertoires. The immunodominant clone was defined as the most abundant DNA sequence in deep sequencing data. CDR3 amino acid sequences were checked for sharing across subjects and were also compared against the VDJdb database and published repertoires. TCRdb cleaned the public reads at Q25 with fastp, built clones with MiXCR and kept in-frame beta chains. Here each entry gathers all rows of one CDR3 protein and keeps the most common genes and DNA. Clone size and V and J calls follow TCRdb, not the original study. For this sample the table gives 250,000 to 350,000 distinct CDR3 sequences, of which approximately 58% were detected only once. The ten largest clones add up to approximately 1.2% of the sample.

The patients picked for sequencing were ones in whom flow cytometry had shown an expansion of CD8+CD57+ cells. All patients had severe acquired aplastic anemia diagnosed by International Study of Aplastic Anemia and Agranulocytosis and Camitta criteria. No patient had received any therapy when blood was sampled. The study deep-sequenced TCR repertoires of sorted CD4+ and CD8+ blood T cells from severe aplastic anemia patients and healthy subjects. Patients were enrolled in the USA under clinicaltrials.gov protocols 00001620, 01623167, 00001397, 00071045, 00081523 and 00961064. Ficoll-Paque density gradient centrifugation was used to isolate peripheral blood mononuclear cells. CD4+ and CD8+ T cells were sorted by FACS or magnetic beads before DNA extraction. The sequence was obtained from a human donor with aplastic anemia. The sample comprised sorted CD4+, CD8+, or CD8+CD57+ T cells (not recorded which) from PBMCs.

CDR3 loop: CASSPNSGGSTDTQYF. The DNA is as follows: TGTGCCAGCAGCCCGAATAGCGGGGGGAGCACAGATACGCAGTATTTT. The sequence links TRBV7-2 to TRBJ2-3; TRBD2 agrees with 10 junctional bases. The junction shows trimming of 5 bases on V and 0 bases on J, and the gene matches do not reach 5 bases of it. The CDR3 measures 16 amino acids from cysteine to phenylalanine. Only the CDR3 portion is preserved as DNA: 48 bases, with reading frame beginning at the first base. CDR1 and CDR2 were assigned from the germline V gene as SGHTA and FQGNSA.